This T cell receptor (beta chain) emerged from a study of blood T cell repertoires in COVID-19. Unmatched junction bases numbered 7, after V lost 4 bases and J lost 2 bases. Germline CDR1 and CDR2: SNHLY and FYNNEI. The CDR3 spans 16 residues. Per the study methods: For nucleated cells, counts were estimated from reference gene primer amplification. Clones were read by immunoSEQ multiplex PCR, and TCRdb kept only the in-frame ones, dropping some. V and J calls plus clone size are reproduced from that table; the DNA served to infer D and trimming. Here the sample spans about 220,000 clones, more than 65% being singletons.

The gene calls are TRBV2 and TRBJ2-5, with 10 bases fitting TRBD2. This TCR came from a woman in her twenties or thirties who had recovered from COVID-19. Sample: peripheral blood. CDR3 in DNA: TGTGCCAGCAGTGCCCCTAGCGGGAGTGTACAAGAGACCCAGTACTTC. As protein: CASSAPSGSVQETQYF.